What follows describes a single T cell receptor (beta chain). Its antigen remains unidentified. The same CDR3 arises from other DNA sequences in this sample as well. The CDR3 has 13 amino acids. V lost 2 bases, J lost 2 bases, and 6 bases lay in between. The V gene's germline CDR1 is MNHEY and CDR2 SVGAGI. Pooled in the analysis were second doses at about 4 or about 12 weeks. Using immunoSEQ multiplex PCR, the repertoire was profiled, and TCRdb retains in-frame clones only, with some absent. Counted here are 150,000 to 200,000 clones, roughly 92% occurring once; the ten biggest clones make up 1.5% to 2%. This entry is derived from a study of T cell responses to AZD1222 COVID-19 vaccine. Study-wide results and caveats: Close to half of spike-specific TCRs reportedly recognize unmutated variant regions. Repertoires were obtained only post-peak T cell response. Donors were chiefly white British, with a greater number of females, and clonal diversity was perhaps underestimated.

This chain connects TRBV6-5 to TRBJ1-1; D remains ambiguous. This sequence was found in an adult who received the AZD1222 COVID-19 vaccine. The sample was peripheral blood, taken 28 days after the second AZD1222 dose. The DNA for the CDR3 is TGTGCCAGCAGTTACGGGAGAAACACTGAAGCTTTCTTT. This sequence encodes CASSYGRNTEAFF.